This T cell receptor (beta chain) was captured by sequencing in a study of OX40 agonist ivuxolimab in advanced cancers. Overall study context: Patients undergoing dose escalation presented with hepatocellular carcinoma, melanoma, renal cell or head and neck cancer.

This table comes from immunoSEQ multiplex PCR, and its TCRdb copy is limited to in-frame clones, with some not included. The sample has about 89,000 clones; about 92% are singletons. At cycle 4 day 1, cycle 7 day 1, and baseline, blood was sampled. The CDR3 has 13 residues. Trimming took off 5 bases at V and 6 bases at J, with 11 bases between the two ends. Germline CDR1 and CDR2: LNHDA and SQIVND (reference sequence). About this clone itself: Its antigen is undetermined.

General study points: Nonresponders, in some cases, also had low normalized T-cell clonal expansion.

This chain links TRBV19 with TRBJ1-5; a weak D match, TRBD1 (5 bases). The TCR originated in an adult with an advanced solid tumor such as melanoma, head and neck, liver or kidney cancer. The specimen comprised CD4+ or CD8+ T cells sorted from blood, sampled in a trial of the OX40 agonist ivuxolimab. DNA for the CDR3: TGTGCCAGTAGTTACGGGGCTGGTCAGCCCCAGCATTTT. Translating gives CASSYGAGQPQHF.